The 15 T cell receptor beta chains below were found in one sample sequenced in a study of response to subunit inactivated influenza vaccine. From the RT-PCR reads, TCRdb called clonotypes with MiXCR, one entry per CDR3 protein. The data show 500,000 to 700,000 distinct CDR3 sequences, approximately 20% seen once. These data were also reused for a study on T cells expressing NK-cell markers. That study adds: Beta-chain TCR cDNA was generated via 5'RACE template switching with UMIs.

The source was CD4+ T cells sorted from PBMCs, collected roughly 12 days after vaccination. These receptor sequences come from a man aged 45 to 65 who received an inactivated influenza vaccine.

This clonotype was recorded a few times. The genes are TRBV6-5 and TRBJ2-7, with 7 bases identical to TRBD1. The V and J ends lost 6 bases and 6 bases, in that order; junction bases with no gene match: 5. CDR1 is MNHEY, CDR2 SVGAGI, per germline. The CDR3 length is 12 residues. The CDR3 region is CASSDRVGEQYF. The CDR3 nucleotides read TGTGCCAGCAGCGACAGGGTGGGCGAGCAGTACTTC.

The chain is built from TRBV7-9 and TRBJ1-3; the D is unclear. The germline V gene encodes CDR1 SEHNR and CDR2 FQNEAQ (reference sequence). This CDR3 comprises 14 residues. Trimming pared 2 bases from V and 1 base from J, leaving 6 bases between. The DNA for the CDR3 is TGTGCCAGCAGCTTATGGGAATCTGGAAACACCATATATTTT. Translated: CASSLWESGNTIYF.

This chain joins TRBV12-3 or TRBV12-4 and TRBJ2-7, with D possibly TRBD2 on 5 matching bases. This CDR3 contains 14 residues. Trimming left V 2 bases short and J 0 bases short, with 8 bases between. The CDR3 loop reads CASSLTTSSYEQYF. The CDR3 DNA sequence: TGTGCCAGCAGTTTAACAACTAGCTCCTACGAGCAGTACTTC.

The rearrangement joins TRBV6-1 to TRBJ1-1; D remains ambiguous. The CDR3 runs to 15 residues. Trimming removed 6 bases at V and 1 base at J, with 15 bases between. Germline-derived CDR1 and CDR2 are MNHNS and SASEGT. CDR3 in DNA: TGTGCCAGCAGACGGTACTACAGCCAGAACACTGAAGCTTTCTTT. Translating it yields CASRRYYSQNTEAFF.

The chain is built from TRBV12-3 or TRBV12-4 and TRBJ1-1; D not certain. Trimming shortened V by 3 bases and J by 1 base, and 9 bases separated the two germline ends. CDR3 length equals 14 residues. The CDR3 sequence is CASSFVGRNTEAFF. CDR3 DNA sequence: TGTGCCAGCAGTTTTGTGGGCAGGAACACTGAAGCTTTCTTT.

The chain recombines TRBV12-3 or TRBV12-4 with TRBJ2-7; D is ambiguous. The germline V and J ends were trimmed by 5 bases and 2 bases, with 13 bases remaining between them. The CDR3 length is 14 residues. As DNA, the CDR3 is TGTGCCAGCAGTCTTTTCACGGGCCCCTACGAGCAGTACTTC. This encodes CASSLFTGPYEQYF.

In this sample, this clonotype turned up a few times. This chain links TRBV4-3 with TRBJ1-1; possible D gene TRBD1, 5 bases. The ends were cut back, 0 bases at V and 2 bases at J, with 19 bases in the middle. The CDR3 extends over 18 amino acids. Germline V gene sequence: CDR1 LGHNA, CDR2 YSLEER. The CDR3 nucleotides are TGCGCCAGCAGCCAAGAAGTGGGGGGTAGCAGGGTAAACACTGAAGCTTTCTTT. Protein product: CASSQEVGGSRVNTEAFF.

The chain links TRBV28 to TRBJ1-1; D might be TRBD1 (6 bases). V was trimmed by 8 bases and J by 1 base, leaving 11 bases between them. From germline, CDR1 is MDHEN and CDR2 SYDVKM. The CDR3 is made up of 13 amino acids. CDR3 protein: CASLQDRNTEAFF. CDR3 in DNA: TGTGCCAGCTTACAGGACAGGAACACTGAAGCTTTCTTT.

This chain uses TRBV28 with TRBJ1-2; D perhaps matches TRBD1 (6 bases). Germline V gene lookup returns CDR1 MDHEN and CDR2 SYDVKM. CDR3 size: 13 residues. Trimming removed 2 bases from V and 5 bases from J, with 9 bases in between. The CDR3 loop reads CASSLPGTYGYTF. CDR3 sequence (DNA): TGTGCCAGCAGTTTACCGGGGACATATGGCTACACCTTC.

A single count supports this clonotype. This rearrangement joins TRBV24-1 to TRBJ2-3; a possible D gene is TRBD2 (6 bases). The CDR3 spans 13 residues. V shed 5 bases and J shed 4 bases, with 9 bases lying between them. In germline, CDR1 is KGHDR, CDR2 SFDVKD. CDR3: CATSVGGSDTQYF. In DNA form, the CDR3 reads TGTGCCACCAGTGTTGGGGGGTCAGATACGCAGTATTTT.

The sample holds a few counts of this clonotype. V is TRBV9 and J is TRBJ2-3, with D possibly TRBD2 on 6 matching bases. This CDR3 has 14 residues. Germline lookup yields CDR1 SGDLS and CDR2 YYNGEE. Trimming took 7 bases from V and 2 from J, leaving 14 bases between them. The CDR3 spells CASRAGTYTDTQYF. The DNA for the CDR3 is TGTGCCAGCCGTGCGGGAACCTACACAGATACGCAGTATTTT.

This clonotype was picked up a small number of times. This chain joins TRBV20-1 and TRBJ2-7; 12 bases are shared with TRBD1. Germline V gene sequence: CDR1 DFQATT, CDR2 SNEGSKA (reference sequence). The CDR3 has 15 amino acids. With V trimmed by 5 bases and J by 7 bases, 12 bases remained unmatched. The CDR3 sequence: CSAPSPGQGAGEQYF. CDR3 coding DNA: TGCAGTGCTCCTTCTCCGGGACAGGGGGCTGGAGAGCAGTACTTC.

This clonotype was seen a few times. The chain couples TRBV3-1 to TRBJ1-1; weak D call: TRBD1 (5 bases). This CDR3 region has 14 residues. Trimming stripped 3 bases from V and 8 bases from J, with 16 bases between. Looked up from germline, CDR1 is LGHDT and CDR2 is YNNKEL (reference sequence). The CDR3 sequence: CASSQKSGGTEAFF. DNA of the CDR3: TGTGCCAGCAGCCAGAAGTCGGGGGGAACCGAAGCTTTCTTT.

The chain couples TRBV6-2 or TRBV6-3 to TRBJ2-7; the D is unclear. Trimming took off 3 bases at V and 2 bases at J, with 11 bases between the two ends. The CDR3 is made up of 14 amino acids. CDR1 and CDR2 (germline): MNHEY, SVGEGT. The CDR3 is CASSYPRLTYEQYF. CDR3 in DNA: TGTGCCAGCAGTTATCCGCGGTTGACCTACGAGCAGTACTTC.

This clonotype was counted between two and nine times. The chain has TRBV6-4 and TRBJ2-3; 8 nucleotides align to TRBD2. Germline-derived CDR1 and CDR2 are MRHNA and SNTAGT. This CDR3 is 17 amino acids long. V lost 3 bases to trimming and J lost 1 base; unmatched junction nucleotides: 9. This CDR3 reads CASSESGGAPRTDTQYF. For the CDR3, the DNA is TGTGCCAGCAGTGAATCGGGGGGGGCGCCCCGCACAGATACGCAGTATTTT.